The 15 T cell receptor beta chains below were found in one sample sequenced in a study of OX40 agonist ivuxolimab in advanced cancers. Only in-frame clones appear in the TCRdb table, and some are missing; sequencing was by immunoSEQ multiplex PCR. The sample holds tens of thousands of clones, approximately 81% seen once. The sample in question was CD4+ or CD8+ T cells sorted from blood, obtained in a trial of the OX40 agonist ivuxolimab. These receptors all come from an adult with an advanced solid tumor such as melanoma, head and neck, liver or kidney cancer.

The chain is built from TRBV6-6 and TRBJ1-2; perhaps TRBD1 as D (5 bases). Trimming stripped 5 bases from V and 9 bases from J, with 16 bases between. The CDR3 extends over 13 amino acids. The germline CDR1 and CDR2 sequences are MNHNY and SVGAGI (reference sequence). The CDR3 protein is CASSGGVADRYTF. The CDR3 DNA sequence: TGTGCCAGCAGTGGGGGGGTAGCGGACCGCTACACCTTC.

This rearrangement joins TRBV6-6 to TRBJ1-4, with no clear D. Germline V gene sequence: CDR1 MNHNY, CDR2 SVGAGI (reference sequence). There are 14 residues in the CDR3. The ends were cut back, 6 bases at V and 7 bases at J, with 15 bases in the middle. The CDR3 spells CASSPTWSGEKLFF. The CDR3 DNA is TGTGCCAGCAGCCCGACTTGGTCGGGTGAAAAACTGTTTTTT.

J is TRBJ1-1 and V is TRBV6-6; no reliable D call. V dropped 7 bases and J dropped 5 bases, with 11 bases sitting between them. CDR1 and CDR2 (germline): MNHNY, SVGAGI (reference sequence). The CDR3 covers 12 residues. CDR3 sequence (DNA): TGTGCCAGCACCATGCGGGCGACTGAAGCTTTCTTT. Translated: CASTMRATEAFF.

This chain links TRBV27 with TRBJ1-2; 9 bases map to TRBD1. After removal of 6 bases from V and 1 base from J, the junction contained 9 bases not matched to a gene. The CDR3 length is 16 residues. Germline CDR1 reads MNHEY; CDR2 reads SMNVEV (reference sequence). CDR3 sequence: CASRTAGTGNNYGYTF. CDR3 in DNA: TGTGCCAGCAGAACCGCCGGGACAGGGAATAACTATGGCTACACCTTC.

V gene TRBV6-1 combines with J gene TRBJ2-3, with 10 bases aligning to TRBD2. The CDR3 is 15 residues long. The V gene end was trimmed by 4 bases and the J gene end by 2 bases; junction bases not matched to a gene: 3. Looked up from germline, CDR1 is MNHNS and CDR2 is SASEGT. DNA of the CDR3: TGTGCCAGCAGTGTTACTAGCGGGGTCACAGATACGCAGTATTTT. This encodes CASSVTSGVTDTQYF.

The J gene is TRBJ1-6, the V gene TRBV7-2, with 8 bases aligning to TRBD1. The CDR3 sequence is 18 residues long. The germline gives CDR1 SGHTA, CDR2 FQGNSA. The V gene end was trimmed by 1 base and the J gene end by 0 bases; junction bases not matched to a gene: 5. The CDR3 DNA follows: TGTGCCAGCAGCTTAGGCAGGGGGCGGAGCTCCTATAATTCACCCCTCCACTTT. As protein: CASSLGRGRSSYNSPLHF.

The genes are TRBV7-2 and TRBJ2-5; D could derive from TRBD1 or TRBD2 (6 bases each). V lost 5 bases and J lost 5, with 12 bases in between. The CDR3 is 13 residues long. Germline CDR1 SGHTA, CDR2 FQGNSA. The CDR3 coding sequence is TGTGCCAGCAGCCGACTAGGGGGGGAGACCCAGTACTTC. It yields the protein CASSRLGGETQYF.

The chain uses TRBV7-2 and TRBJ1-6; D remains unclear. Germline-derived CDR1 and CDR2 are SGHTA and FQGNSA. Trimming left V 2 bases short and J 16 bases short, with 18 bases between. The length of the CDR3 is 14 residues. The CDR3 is CASSLFRDVLLLHF. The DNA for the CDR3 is TGTGCCAGCAGCTTATTCCGGGATGTGCTTCTACTCCACTTT.

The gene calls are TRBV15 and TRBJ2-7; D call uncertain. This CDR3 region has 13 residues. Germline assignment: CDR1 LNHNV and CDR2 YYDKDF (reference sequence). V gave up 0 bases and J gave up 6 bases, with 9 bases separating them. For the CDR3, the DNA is TGTGCCACCAGCAGAGATCTTGAGGCCGAGCAGTACTTC. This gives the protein CATSRDLEAEQYF.

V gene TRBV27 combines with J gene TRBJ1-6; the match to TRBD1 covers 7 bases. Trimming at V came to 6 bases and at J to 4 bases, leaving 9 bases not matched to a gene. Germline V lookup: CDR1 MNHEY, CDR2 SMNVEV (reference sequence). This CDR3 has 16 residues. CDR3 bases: TGTGCCAGCAGCCTGAGGGGACAGATTTATAATTCACCCCTCCACTTT. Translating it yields CASSLRGQIYNSPLHF.

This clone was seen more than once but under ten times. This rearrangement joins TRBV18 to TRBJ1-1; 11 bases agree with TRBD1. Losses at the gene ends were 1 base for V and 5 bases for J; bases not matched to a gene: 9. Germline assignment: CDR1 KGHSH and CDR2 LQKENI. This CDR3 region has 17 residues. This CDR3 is CASSPLQDRGLGTEAFF. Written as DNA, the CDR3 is TGTGCCAGCTCACCACTTCAGGACAGGGGGCTTGGTACTGAAGCTTTCTTT.

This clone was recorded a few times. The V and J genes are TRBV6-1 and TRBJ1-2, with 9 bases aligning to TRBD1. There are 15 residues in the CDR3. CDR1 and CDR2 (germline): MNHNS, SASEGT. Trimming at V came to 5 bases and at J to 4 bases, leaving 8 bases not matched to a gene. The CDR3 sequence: CASSPGQGKIYGYTF. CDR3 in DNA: TGTGCCAGCAGTCCCGGACAGGGGAAGATCTATGGCTACACCTTC.

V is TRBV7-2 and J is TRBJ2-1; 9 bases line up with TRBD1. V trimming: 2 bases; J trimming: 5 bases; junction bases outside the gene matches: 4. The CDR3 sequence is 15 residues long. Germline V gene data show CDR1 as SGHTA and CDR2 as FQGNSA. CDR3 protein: CASSLRDREDNEQFF. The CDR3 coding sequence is TGTGCCAGCAGCTTAAGGGACAGGGAGGACAATGAGCAGTTCTTC. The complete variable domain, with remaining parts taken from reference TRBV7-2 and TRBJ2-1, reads GAGVSQSPSNKVTEKGKDVELRCDPISGHTALYWYRQSLGQGLEFLIYFQGNSAPDKSGLPSDRFSAERTGGSVSTLTIQRTQQEDSAVYLCASSLRDREDNEQFFGPGTRLTVL.

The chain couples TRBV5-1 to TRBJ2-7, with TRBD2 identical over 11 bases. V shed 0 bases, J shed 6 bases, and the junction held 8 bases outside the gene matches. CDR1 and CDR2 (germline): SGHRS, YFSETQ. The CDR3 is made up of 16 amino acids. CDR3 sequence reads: CASSLGLAGTFGEQYF. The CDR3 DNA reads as TGCGCCAGCAGCTTGGGACTAGCGGGGACCTTCGGCGAGCAGTACTTC. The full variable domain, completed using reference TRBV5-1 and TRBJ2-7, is KAGVTQTPRYLIKTRGQQVTLSCSPISGHRSVSWYQQTPGQGLQFLFEYFSETQRNKGNFPGRFSGRQFSNSRSEMNVSTLELGDSALYLCASSLGLAGTFGEQYFGPGTRLTVT.

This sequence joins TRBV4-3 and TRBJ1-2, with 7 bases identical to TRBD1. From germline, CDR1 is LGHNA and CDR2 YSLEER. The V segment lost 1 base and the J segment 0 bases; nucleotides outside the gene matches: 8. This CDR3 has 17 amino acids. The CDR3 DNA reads TGCGCCAGCAGCCAAGCCCTTTCGGACAGGACTAACTATGGCTACACCTTC. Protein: CASSQALSDRTNYGYTF.